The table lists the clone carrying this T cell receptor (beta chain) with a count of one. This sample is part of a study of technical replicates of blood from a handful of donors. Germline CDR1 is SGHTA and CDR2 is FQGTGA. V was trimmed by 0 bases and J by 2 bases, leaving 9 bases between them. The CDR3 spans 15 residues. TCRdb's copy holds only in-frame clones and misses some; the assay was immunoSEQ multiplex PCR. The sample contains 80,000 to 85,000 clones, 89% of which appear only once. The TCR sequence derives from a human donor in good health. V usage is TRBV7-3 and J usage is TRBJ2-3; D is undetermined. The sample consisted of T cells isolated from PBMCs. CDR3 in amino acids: CASSLTSRPTDTQYF. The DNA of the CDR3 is TGTGCCAGCAGCTTAACTTCTAGGCCCACAGATACGCAGTATTTT.